Included here is one T cell receptor (beta chain) sequence, with context. RNA, at about 0.45 to 1 ug, was reverse transcribed with random hexamers. MiXCR was run by TCRdb on the immunoSEQ multiplex PCR reads, yielding one entry per CDR3 protein. The profile shows about 140,000 distinct CDR3 sequences, about 95% of them singletons. This sample stems from a study of CD8 T cells in Susac syndrome. Sequencing of TCR beta was performed on blood CD8+ T cells and on blood CD4+ T cells. It was negative isolation that provided the CD8+ and CD4+ T cells, whereas TEMRA cells were enriched by FACS. Sequencing input: CD4+ T cells from PBMCs. The clonotype originates from a human donor with multiple sclerosis.

CDR3 nucleotides: TGCAGCGTTGGGGATGCCGAGCAGTACTTC. This gives the protein CSVGDAEQYF. This chain connects TRBV29-1 to TRBJ2-7; D uncertain. The CDR3 length is 10 residues. Trimming shortened V by 4 bases and J by 6 bases, and 7 bases separated the two germline ends. Looked up from germline, CDR1 is SQVTM and CDR2 is ANQGSEA.